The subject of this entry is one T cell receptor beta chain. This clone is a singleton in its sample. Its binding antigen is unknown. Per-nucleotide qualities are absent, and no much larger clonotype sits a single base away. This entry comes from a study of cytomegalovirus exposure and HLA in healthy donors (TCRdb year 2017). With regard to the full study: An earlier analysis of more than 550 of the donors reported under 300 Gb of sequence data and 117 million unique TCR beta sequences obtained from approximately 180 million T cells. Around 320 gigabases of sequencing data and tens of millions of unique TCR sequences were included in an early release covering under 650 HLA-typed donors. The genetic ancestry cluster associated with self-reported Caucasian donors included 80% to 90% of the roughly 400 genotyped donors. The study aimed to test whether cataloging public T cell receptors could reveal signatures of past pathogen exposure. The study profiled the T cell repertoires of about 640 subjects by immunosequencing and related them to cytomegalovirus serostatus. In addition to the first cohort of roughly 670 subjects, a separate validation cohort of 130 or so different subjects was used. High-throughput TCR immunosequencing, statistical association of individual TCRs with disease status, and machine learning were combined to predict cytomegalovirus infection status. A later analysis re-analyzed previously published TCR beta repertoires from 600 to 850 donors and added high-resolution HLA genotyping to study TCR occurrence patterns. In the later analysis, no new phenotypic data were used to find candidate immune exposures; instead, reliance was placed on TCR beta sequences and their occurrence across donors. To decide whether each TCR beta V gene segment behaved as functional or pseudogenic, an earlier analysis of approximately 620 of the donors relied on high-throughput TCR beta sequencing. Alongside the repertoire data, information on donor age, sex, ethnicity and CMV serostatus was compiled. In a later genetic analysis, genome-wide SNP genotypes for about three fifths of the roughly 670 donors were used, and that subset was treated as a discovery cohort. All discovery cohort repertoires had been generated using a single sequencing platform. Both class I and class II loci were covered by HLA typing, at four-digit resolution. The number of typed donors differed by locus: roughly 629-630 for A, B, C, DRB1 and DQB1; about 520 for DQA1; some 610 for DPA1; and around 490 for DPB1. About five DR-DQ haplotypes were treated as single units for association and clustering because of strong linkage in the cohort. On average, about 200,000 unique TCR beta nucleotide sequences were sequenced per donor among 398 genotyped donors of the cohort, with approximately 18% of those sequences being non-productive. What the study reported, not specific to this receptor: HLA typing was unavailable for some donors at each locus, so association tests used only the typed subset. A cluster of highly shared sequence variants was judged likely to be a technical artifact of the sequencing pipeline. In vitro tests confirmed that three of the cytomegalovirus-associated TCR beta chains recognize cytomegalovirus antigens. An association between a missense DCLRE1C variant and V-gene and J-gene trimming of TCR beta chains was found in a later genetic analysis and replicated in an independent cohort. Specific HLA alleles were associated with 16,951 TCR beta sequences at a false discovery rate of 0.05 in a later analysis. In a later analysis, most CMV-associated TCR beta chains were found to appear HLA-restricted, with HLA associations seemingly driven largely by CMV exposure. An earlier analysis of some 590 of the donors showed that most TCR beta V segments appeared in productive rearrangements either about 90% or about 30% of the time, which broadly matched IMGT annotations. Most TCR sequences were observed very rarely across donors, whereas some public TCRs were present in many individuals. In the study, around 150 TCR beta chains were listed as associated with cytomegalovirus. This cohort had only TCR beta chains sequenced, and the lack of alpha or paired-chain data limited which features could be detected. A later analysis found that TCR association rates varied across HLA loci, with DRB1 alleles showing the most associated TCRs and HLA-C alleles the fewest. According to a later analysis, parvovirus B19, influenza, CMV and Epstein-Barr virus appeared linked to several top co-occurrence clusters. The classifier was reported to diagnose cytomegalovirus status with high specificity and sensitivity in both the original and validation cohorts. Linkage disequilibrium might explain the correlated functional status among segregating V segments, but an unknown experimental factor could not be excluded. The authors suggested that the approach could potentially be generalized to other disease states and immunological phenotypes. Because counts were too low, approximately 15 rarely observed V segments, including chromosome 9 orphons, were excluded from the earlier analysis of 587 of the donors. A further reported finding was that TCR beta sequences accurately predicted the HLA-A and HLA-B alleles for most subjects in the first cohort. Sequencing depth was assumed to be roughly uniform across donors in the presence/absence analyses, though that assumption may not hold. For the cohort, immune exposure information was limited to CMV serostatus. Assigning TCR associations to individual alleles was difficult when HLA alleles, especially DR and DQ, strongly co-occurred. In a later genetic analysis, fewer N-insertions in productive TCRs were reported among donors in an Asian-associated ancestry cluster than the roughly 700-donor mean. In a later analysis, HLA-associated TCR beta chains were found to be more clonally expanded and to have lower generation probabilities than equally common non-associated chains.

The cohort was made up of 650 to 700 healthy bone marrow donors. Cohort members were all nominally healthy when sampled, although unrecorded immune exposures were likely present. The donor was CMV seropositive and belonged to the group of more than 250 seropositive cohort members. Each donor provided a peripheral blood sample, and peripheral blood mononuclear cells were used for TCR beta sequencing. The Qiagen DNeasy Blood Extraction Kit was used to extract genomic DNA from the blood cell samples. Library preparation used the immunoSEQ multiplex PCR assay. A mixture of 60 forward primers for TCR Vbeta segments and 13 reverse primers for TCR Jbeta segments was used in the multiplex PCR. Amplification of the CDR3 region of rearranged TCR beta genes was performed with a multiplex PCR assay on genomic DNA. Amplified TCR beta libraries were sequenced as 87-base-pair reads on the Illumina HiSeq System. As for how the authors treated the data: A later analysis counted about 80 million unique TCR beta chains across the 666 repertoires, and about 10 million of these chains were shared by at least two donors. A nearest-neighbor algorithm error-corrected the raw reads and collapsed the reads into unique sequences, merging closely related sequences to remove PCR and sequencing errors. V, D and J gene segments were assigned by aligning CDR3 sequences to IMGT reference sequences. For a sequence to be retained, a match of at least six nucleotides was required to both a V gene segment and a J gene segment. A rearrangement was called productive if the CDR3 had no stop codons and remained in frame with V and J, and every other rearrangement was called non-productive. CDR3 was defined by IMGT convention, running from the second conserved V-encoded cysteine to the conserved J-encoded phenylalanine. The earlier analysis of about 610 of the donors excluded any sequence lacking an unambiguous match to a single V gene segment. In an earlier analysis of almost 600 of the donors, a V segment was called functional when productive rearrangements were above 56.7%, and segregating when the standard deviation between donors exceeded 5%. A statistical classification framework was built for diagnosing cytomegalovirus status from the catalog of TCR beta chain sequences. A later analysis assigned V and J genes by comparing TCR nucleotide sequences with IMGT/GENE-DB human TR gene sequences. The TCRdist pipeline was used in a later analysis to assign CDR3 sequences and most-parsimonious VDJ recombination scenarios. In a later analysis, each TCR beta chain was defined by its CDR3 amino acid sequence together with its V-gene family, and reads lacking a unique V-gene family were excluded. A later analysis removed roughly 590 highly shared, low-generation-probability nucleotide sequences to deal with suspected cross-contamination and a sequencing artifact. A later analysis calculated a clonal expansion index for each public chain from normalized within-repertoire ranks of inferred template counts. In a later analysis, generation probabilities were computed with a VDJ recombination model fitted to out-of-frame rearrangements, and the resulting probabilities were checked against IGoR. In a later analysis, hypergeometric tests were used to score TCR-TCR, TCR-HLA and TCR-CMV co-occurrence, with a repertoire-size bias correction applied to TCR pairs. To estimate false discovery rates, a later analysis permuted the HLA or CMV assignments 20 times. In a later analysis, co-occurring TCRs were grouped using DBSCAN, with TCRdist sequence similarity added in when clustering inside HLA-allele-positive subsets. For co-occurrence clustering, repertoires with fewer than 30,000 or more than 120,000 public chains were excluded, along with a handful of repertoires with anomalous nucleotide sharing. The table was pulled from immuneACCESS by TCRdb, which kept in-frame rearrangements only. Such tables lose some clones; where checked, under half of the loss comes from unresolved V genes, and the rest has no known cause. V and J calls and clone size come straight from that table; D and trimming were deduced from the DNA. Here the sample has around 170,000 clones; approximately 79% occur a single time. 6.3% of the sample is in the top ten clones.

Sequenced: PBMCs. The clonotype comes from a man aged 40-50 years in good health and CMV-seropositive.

The DNA reads TGCGCCAGCAGGACGGGACAGGGGTCTGGAAACACCATATATTTT. This gives the protein CASRTGQGSGNTIYF. The V gene is TRBV5-1 and the J gene is TRBJ1-3; 10 central nucleotides agree with TRBD1. V lost 5 bases and J lost 1 base, and the count of bases not matched to a germline gene is 3. The CDR3 numbers 15 residues from cysteine through phenylalanine. This entry keeps only the CDR3 DNA: 45 bases, framed from base 1. The germline V gene specifies SGHRS as CDR1 and YFSETQ as CDR2.